This T cell receptor (beta chain) was profiled in a study of shared clonotypes between healthy human individuals. Study results and caveats: Non-shared clonotypes showed lower generation probabilities than clonotypes common to all four donors. Genetic and exposure-history diversity was limited by the few donors.

Genomic DNA from each subset was divided evenly over several immunoSEQ plates. Repertoires were generated with immunoSEQ multiplex PCR, while TCRdb's copy carries only in-frame clones and drops some. This table has some 660,000 clones, 55% to 85% appearing once. Germline CDR1 and CDR2: SEHNR and FQNEAQ (reference sequence). The CDR3 is 13 amino acids. Trimming pared 3 bases from V and 1 base from J, leaving 6 bases between. With regard to this clone: The antigen is unknown.

The TCR sequence derives from a woman under 40 in good health. The gene calls are TRBV7-9 and TRBJ2-5, with a possible D match to TRBD1 (5 bases). The sample was memory CD4+ T cells sorted from blood. Subset in this sample: CD45RA-negative fraction. CDR3 bases: TGTGCCAGCAGCTTCGACAGCCAAGAGACCCAGTACTTC. This sequence encodes CASSFDSQETQYF.